The 21 T cell receptor beta chains given below trace back to one sample, sequenced in a study of CD8 T cells in Susac syndrome. A quantity of about 0.5 to 1 ug RNA underwent reverse transcription using random hexamers. In TCRdb, the immunoSEQ multiplex PCR reads were re-called with MiXCR into one record per CDR3 protein. The data contain fewer than 150,000 distinct CDR3 sequences, 95% of them singletons. The material sequenced was CD8+ T cells from PBMCs. The receptors derive from a human donor with Susac syndrome.

This clonotype has only one observation. This chain links TRBV27 with TRBJ1-2; TRBD1 is a possible D gene (5 bases). Trimming took 3 bases from V and 6 from J, leaving 11 bases between them. The CDR3 is 13 residues long. The germline V gene encodes CDR1 MNHEY and CDR2 SMNVEV (reference sequence). In DNA, the CDR3 is TGTGCCAGCAGTTTCGGGGGGTCCGATGGCTACACCTTC. It encodes CASSFGGSDGYTF.

The gene calls are TRBV24-1 and TRBJ2-5; D remains ambiguous. Germline V gene sequence: CDR1 KGHDR, CDR2 SFDVKD. This CDR3 is built from 13 residues. V gave up 5 bases and J gave up 2 bases, with 8 bases separating them. In DNA, the CDR3 is TGTGCCACCAGTGTCAGCAGGCAAGAGACCCAGTACTTC. It codes for CATSVSRQETQYF.

This clonotype was observed once. For the CDR3, the DNA is TGTGCCAGCATGTGGCGGGGGAACCCCTACGAGCAGTACTTC. Translation gives CASMWRGNPYEQYF. The chain has TRBV28 and TRBJ2-7; 7 nucleotides match TRBD2. The length of the CDR3 is 14 residues. V shed 7 bases and J 2 bases; nucleotides not matched to a gene: 8. Germline V gives CDR1 MDHEN, CDR2 SYDVKM.

V and J are TRBV24-1 and TRBJ1-2; 7 positions match TRBD1. V trimming: 3 bases; J trimming: 5 bases; junction bases outside the gene matches: 8. CDR3 size: 15 residues. CDR1 KGHDR and CDR2 SFDVKD come from the germline V gene. CDR3 region: CATSDTTGTVYGYTF. CDR3 sequence (DNA): TGTGCCACCAGTGATACAACCGGGACAGTTTATGGCTACACCTTC.

In its sample, this clonotype was seen once. The chain uses TRBV20-1 and TRBJ2-7; no clear D gene. Trimming took 0 bases from V and 4 from J, leaving 4 bases between them. Looked up from germline, CDR1 is DFQATT and CDR2 is SNEGSKA (reference sequence). This CDR3 is 11 amino acids long. CDR3 DNA sequence: TGCAGTGCTAGAGACGGTTACGAGCAGTACTTC. It is translated as CSARDGYEQYF.

The gene calls are TRBV29-1 and TRBJ1-2, with a weak D call TRBD1 (5 bases). CDR3 length: 11 residues. CDR1 is SQVTM and CDR2 is ANQGSEA in the germline V gene. Trimming removed 7 bases at V and 8 bases at J, with 14 bases between. In nucleotides, the CDR3 is TGCAGCGCCGGGACCTTCGACGGCTACACCTTC. Translation: CSAGTFDGYTF.

The chain has TRBV4-1 and TRBJ2-7; 8 bases match TRBD1. Per germline, CDR1 MGHRA and CDR2 YSYEKL. There are 15 residues in the CDR3. After removal of 1 base from V and 7 bases from J, the junction contained 9 bases not matched to a gene. CDR3 loop: CASSQGPGQGSEQYF. The CDR3 DNA reads TGCGCCAGCAGCCAAGGCCCCGGACAGGGTTCGGAGCAGTACTTC.

The V call is TRBV12-3 or TRBV12-4, the J call TRBJ2-1, with D uncertain. The V end was cut by 2 bases, the J end by 7 bases, with 15 bases between. The CDR3 spans 15 residues. CDR3 amino acids: CASSLLATDGNEQFF. CDR3 DNA sequence: TGTGCCAGCAGTTTACTCGCGACTGATGGGAATGAGCAGTTCTTC.

CDR3 in DNA: TGTGCCAGCAGCTTAGCGGCCAGTCCCAATCAGCCCCAGCATTTT. This codes for CASSLAASPNQPQHF. The chain recombines TRBV7-2 with TRBJ1-5; D remains unclear. Germline assignment: CDR1 SGHTA and CDR2 FQGNSA. The CDR3 contains 15 residues. Trimming stripped 0 bases from V and 3 bases from J, with 9 bases between.

This sequence joins TRBV4-1 and TRBJ2-7; TRBD1 matches at 10 bases. There are 15 residues in the CDR3. The V segment lost 8 bases and the J segment 4 bases; nucleotides outside the gene matches: 11. The germline V gene has CDR1 MGHRA and CDR2 YSYEKL. For the CDR3, the DNA is TGCGCCAGCGGAACGACAGGGGGCTTTGGATACGAGCAGTACTTC. Encoded protein: CASGTTGGFGYEQYF.

The chain is built from TRBV29-1 and TRBJ2-2; no clear D. Trimming stripped 3 bases from V and 4 bases from J, with 9 bases between. Germline CDR1 reads SQVTM; CDR2 reads ANQGSEA. The CDR3 has 13 residues. The CDR3 is CSVDLPGTGELFF. The CDR3 nucleotides are TGCAGCGTTGATCTCCCGGGCACCGGGGAGCTGTTTTTT.

The chain is built from TRBV6-5 and TRBJ1-2, with TRBD1 matching 7 bases. The CDR3 is made up of 17 amino acids. The germline CDR1 and CDR2 sequences are MNHEY and SVGAGI. The V and J ends lost 0 bases and 4 bases, in that order; junction bases with no gene match: 11. The CDR3 is CASSYSIQGVSIYGYTF. CDR3 sequence (DNA): TGTGCCAGCAGTTACTCGATTCAGGGGGTTTCAATCTATGGCTACACCTTC.

This clonotype has a single count. V usage is TRBV5-1 and J usage is TRBJ2-7; D may be TRBD1 (6 bases). V dropped 5 bases and J dropped 1 base, with 10 bases sitting between them. CDR1 SGHRS and CDR2 YFSETQ come from the germline V gene. This CDR3 comprises 13 residues. The CDR3 sequence: CASRNTGSYEQYF. In DNA form, the CDR3 reads TGCGCCAGCAGGAATACAGGGTCCTACGAGCAGTACTTC.

The chain recombines TRBV24-1 with TRBJ2-1; D gene uncertain. Trimming stripped 0 bases from V and 1 base from J, with 12 bases between. The CDR3 is 17 amino acids. Germline CDR1 KGHDR, CDR2 SFDVKD. The CDR3 here is CATSDLKGAQSYNEQFF. The CDR3 nucleotides read TGTGCCACCAGTGATTTGAAGGGCGCCCAGTCCTACAATGAGCAGTTCTTC.

This clonotype occurred a few times. CDR3 DNA: TGTGCCAGCAGCCTCGGGACAGCCTACAATGAGCAGTTCTTC. Its translation: CASSLGTAYNEQFF. V and J are TRBV11-2 and TRBJ2-1; TRBD1 matches 7 bases. The trim removed 5 bases at V and 2 bases at J, leaving 3 bases unmatched. The germline V gene encodes CDR1 SGHAT and CDR2 FQNNGV. CDR3 size: 14 residues.

The J gene is TRBJ1-1, the V gene TRBV7-9; D remains ambiguous. V was shortened by 8 bases and J by 11 bases, with 6 bases between the two germline ends. Germline CDR1 is SEHNR and CDR2 is FQNEAQ (reference sequence). This CDR3 comprises 8 residues. CDR3 coding DNA: TGTGCCAGCGACGGGGCTTTCTTT. This codes for CASDGAFF.

CDR3 nucleotide sequence: TGTGCCATGGGACAGGGGGCGCGGGAGCAGTACTTC. It translates to CAMGQGAREQYF. The rearrangement uses TRBV5-4 and TRBJ2-7; 12 bases are a match to TRBD1. CDR1 SGHNT and CDR2 YYREEE come from the germline V gene (reference sequence). With 9 bases clipped from V and 7 bases from J, the junction kept 5 bases outside the gene matches. The CDR3 is 12 amino acids. The entire variable domain, with the rest obtained from reference TRBV5-4 and TRBJ2-7, is as follows: ETGVTQSPTHLIKTRGQQVTLRCSSQSGHNTVSWYQQALGQGPQFIFQYYREEENGRGNFPPRFSGLQFPNYSSELNVNALELDDSALYLCAMGQGAREQYFGPGTRLTVT.

The chain links TRBV5-1 to TRBJ1-5; a possible D gene is TRBD1 (6 bases). Per germline, CDR1 SGHRS and CDR2 YFSETQ. This CDR3 has 16 amino acids. Trimming left V 2 bases short and J 1 base short, with 13 bases between. The CDR3 DNA is TGCGCCAGCAGCTTATCTAGGACAGTCAGCAATCAGCCCCAGCATTTT. Protein sequence: CASSLSRTVSNQPQHF.

V is TRBV7-2 and J is TRBJ1-2; 12 positions agree with TRBD1. V was pared by 3 bases and J by 3 bases, with 5 bases of the junction left unmatched. Germline-derived CDR1 and CDR2 are SGHTA and FQGNSA. The CDR3 contains 16 residues. The CDR3: CASSFGTGGFYYGYTF. The CDR3 nucleotides read TGTGCCAGCAGCTTCGGGACAGGGGGCTTCTACTATGGCTACACCTTC.

CDR3 DNA: TGTGCCAGCAGTAATGGTGGGGATCTCTACGAGCAGTACTTC. Encoded protein: CASSNGGDLYEQYF. The V call is TRBV14, the J call TRBJ2-7; D gene unclear. The length of the CDR3 is 14 residues. V was clipped by 6 bases and J by 3 bases, with 15 bases between them. CDR1 is SGHDN and CDR2 is FVKESK in the germline V gene.

Only one count was recorded for this clonotype. The chain's CDR3 is CASSTPGFGNEKLFF. The CDR3 DNA reads TGCGCCAGCAGCACGCCGGGGTTTGGTAATGAAAAACTGTTTTTT. The chain employs TRBV4-1 and TRBJ1-4; D gene ambiguous. With 5 bases removed from V and 4 bases from J, the gap between germline ends came to 14 bases. This CDR3 is built from 15 residues. Germline V lookup: CDR1 MGHRA, CDR2 YSYEKL.